A single sample gave rise to the 8 T cell receptor beta chains below, sequenced in a study of blood T cells in healthy people across ages (dated by TCRdb to about 2015). Libraries were constructed by 5' RACE. Data came from an Illumina HiSeq 2500. A second PCR of roughly 6 to 11 cycles was run with a J-beta primer mix and a sample-barcoded 5' primer. TCRdb reanalyzed the raw reads on its own, using fastp at Q25 for trimming and MiXCR for clone calling, and kept in-frame beta chains. Identical CDR3 protein sequences are pooled into one entry, listed with their most common genes and DNA. In this sample the table shows about 1.8 million distinct CDR3 sequences, about 50% of which occur a single time. Jointly, the top ten make up approximately 2.1% of the sample. Sequencing used blood. The source of these receptors is a woman in her thirties or forties in good health.

The chain employs TRBV20-1 and TRBJ1-1; TRBD1 matches at 8 bases. Germline V gene sequence: CDR1 DFQATT, CDR2 SNEGSKA (reference sequence). This CDR3 comprises 15 residues. V lost 1 base and J lost 0; bases outside the gene matches: 4. The CDR3 DNA sequence: TGCAGTGCTAGAGTTAGGGACAGGTTGAACACTGAAGCTTTCTTT. Protein product: CSARVRDRLNTEAFF.

Comment on this clonotype: An end of the junction differs from the germline gene, which may be a read error. The chain joins TRBV2 to TRBJ2-5, with D uncertain. The CDR3 contains 14 residues. The V gene's germline CDR1 is SNHLY and CDR2 FYNNEI. Written as DNA, the CDR3 is TGTGCTAGCAGTGAATCGAAGATCCAAGAGACCCAGTACTTC. This gives the protein CASSESKIQETQYF.

The J gene is TRBJ2-7, the V gene TRBV7-6; TRBD2 might be the D (6 bases). Between the trimmed V and J ends, which lost 5 bases and 2 bases, there was a span of 13 bases. CDR3 length: 14 amino acids. CDR1 and CDR2 (germline): SGHVS, FNYEAQ. This chain's CDR3 is CASSPGLLTYEQYF. The CDR3 region has the DNA TGTGCCAGCAGCCCGGGACTCCTGACCTACGAGCAGTACTTC.

This rearrangement joins TRBV11-1 to TRBJ1-5; 8 bases are a match to TRBD1. The junction had 10 bases not matched to a gene; V was cut back by 5 bases and J by 7 bases. This CDR3 has 15 residues. Germline V lookup: CDR1 SGHAT, CDR2 FQDESV (reference sequence). Here the CDR3 reads CASSLGQGKTQPQHF. Here the CDR3 DNA reads TGTGCCAGCAGCCTCGGACAGGGTAAGACGCAGCCCCAGCATTTT.

The rearrangement uses TRBV29-1 and TRBJ2-3; perhaps D is TRBD1 or TRBD2 (5 bases each). The CDR3 extends over 13 amino acids. Deletions cut 7 bases from V and 2 bases from J, with 13 bases between. Germline V gene data show CDR1 as SQVTM and CDR2 as ANQGSEA. The CDR3 region has the DNA TGCAGCGCACCAGAGGGACCCACAGATACGCAGTATTTT. It translates to CSAPEGPTDTQYF.

This clonotype was counted a few times. A much larger clone is a single base away; this may be a read error. The rearrangement joins TRBV7-2 to TRBJ2-5, with D unclear. The CDR3 has 14 residues. Deletions cut 5 bases from V and 0 bases from J, with 10 bases between. The V gene's germline CDR1 is SGHTA and CDR2 FQGNSA. The CDR3 is CASSPSRYQETQYF. DNA of the CDR3: TGTGCCAGCAGCCCGAGTAGGTACCAAGAGACCCAGTACTTC.

The chain has TRBV12-3 or TRBV12-4 and TRBJ1-6; D unresolved. The CDR3 extends over 20 amino acids. V dropped 0 bases and J dropped 1 base, with 19 bases sitting between them. In nucleotides, the CDR3 is TGTGCCAGCAGTTTAGCCCCGGCGGAGGGTTGGAGGTCCTATAATTCACCCCTCCACTTT. It is translated as CASSLAPAEGWRSYNSPLHF.

V gene TRBV9 combines with J gene TRBJ1-5; 7 bases agree with TRBD1. The CDR3 length is 15 residues. The trim removed 7 bases at V and 0 bases at J, leaving 7 bases unmatched. Per the germline V gene, CDR1 is SGDLS and CDR2 is YYNGEE. As DNA, the CDR3 is TGTGCCAGCGGGAGACAGGGTGATAGCAATCAGCCCCAGCATTTT. Protein: CASGRQGDSNQPQHF.